This T cell receptor beta chain is drawn from a study of T cell responses to AZD1222 COVID-19 vaccine. Findings and caveats of the study: Repertoire samples came only from after the peak T cell response.

Clones were read by immunoSEQ multiplex PCR, and TCRdb kept only the in-frame ones, dropping some. The table records approximately 190,000 clones, around 92% of them present only once. Germline lookup yields CDR1 ENHRY and CDR2 SYGVKD. The CDR3 extends over 14 amino acids. V lost 0 bases and J 2 bases, leaving 8 bases between the germline ends. Concerning this clone: Its antigen remains unidentified.

J is TRBJ2-7 and V is TRBV10-3; unclear D gene. The source is an adult in good health. This specimen was peripheral blood, taken on day 0 of AZD1222 vaccination. DNA of the CDR3: TGTGCCATCAGTGAGTCAGGCAGTACCTACGAGCAGTACTTC. Its translation: CAISESGSTYEQYF.